This is a list of T cell receptor beta chains from one sample in a study of blood T cells in healthy people across ages. MiXCR, applied by TCRdb to the 5' RACE reads, yields one record per CDR3 protein. The sample shows roughly 500,000 distinct CDR3 sequences, under 30% of them seen only once. This sample also belongs to another study, concerning T cells of mothers and their children.

The sequencing input was blood. All receptors derive from a boy between 10 and 17 years old in good health. Both conserved end residues are part of each CDR3. D genes are given only for firm matches. The listing skips clone size in some rows; elsewhere it reads once, few, many or a size class.

>NA|many|TRBJ1-1|TRBV10-3
TGTGCCATCAGTGGACAGGCTAACACTGAAGCTTTCTTT
CAISGQANTEAFF
>NA|NA|TRBJ2-5|TRBV7-2
TGTGCCAGCAGCCTCCACACGTCCGCGTCGCTGGAGACCCAGTACTTC
CASSLHTSASLETQYF
>NA|NA|TRBJ2-2|TRBV28
TGTGCCAGCAGTTTAGACCGCGCTGAGCTGTTTTTT
CASSLDRAELFF
>NA|few|TRBJ2-1|TRBV3-1
TGTGCCAGCAGCCAAGAGTGGGACCTCTCCTACAATGAGCAGTTCTTC
CASSQEWDLSYNEQFF
>NA|NA|TRBJ2-5|TRBV6-5
TGTGCCAGCAGTTCGCGTAACCAAGAGACCCAGTACTTC
CASSSRNQETQYF
>NA|NA|TRBJ1-1|TRBV7-9
TGTGCCAGCAGCCAAACCGACAGACTTGAAGCTTTCTTT
CASSQTDRLEAFF
>TRBD2|NA|TRBJ2-1|TRBV11-2
TGTGCCAGCAGCCGGTTTAGACTAGCGGGGGGGCCCGAGGATGAGCAGTTCTTC
CASSRFRLAGGPEDEQFF
>NA|few|TRBJ2-5|TRBV29-1
TGCAGCGTTGATCTCCTGAAGACCCAGTACTTC
CSVDLLKTQYF
>TRBD2|NA|TRBJ2-7|TRBV10-3
TGTGCCATCACTCCCGGGACTAGCGGGAAGGAAGAGCAGTACTTC
CAITPGTSGKEEQYF
>NA|NA|TRBJ2-7|TRBV27
TGTGCCAGCAGTAAACAGACAGGCCCGGCCTACGAGCAGTACTTC
CASSKQTGPAYEQYF
>NA|NA|TRBJ1-2|TRBV9
TGTGCCAGCAGCGTAGGCATAACGGGTCGTACAGCCGAGTATTTTAACTATGGCTACACCTTC
CASSVGITGRTAEYFNYGYTF
>NA|few|TRBJ2-1|TRBV28
TGTGCCAGCAGTTTAGCGTCTAGTGGTCGGTATGAGCAGTTCTTC
CASSLASSGRYEQFF
>TRBD1|NA|TRBJ2-7|TRBV5-1
TGCGCCAGCAGCGTAAACAGGGGAATCTACGAGCAGTACTTC
CASSVNRGIYEQYF
>TRBD2|NA|TRBJ2-2|TRBV27
TGTGCCAGCAGTTTATTGGGACTAGCGGGGAACACCGGGGAGCTGTTTTTT
CASSLLGLAGNTGELFF
>NA|NA|TRBJ2-5|TRBV5-1
TGCGCCAGCAGCTTATCAGGGGCCAAAGAGACCCAGTACTTC
CASSLSGAKETQYF
>NA|NA|TRBJ1-6|TRBV20-1
TGCAGTGCTAGGGTTGGGGGCGCAGGTTCACCCCTCCACTTT
CSARVGGAGSPLHF
>NA|NA|TRBJ2-7|TRBV4-3
TGCGCCAGCAGCCAAGACCAGGGGAGCTACGAGCAGTACTTC
CASSQDQGSYEQYF
>NA|NA|TRBJ2-3|TRBV2
TGTGCCAGCAGTGATGGCAGTGGACTCACAGATACGCAGTATTTT
CASSDGSGLTDTQYF
>TRBD1|many|TRBJ2-5|TRBV7-2
TGTGCCAGCAGTTGGGACAGTCAAGAGACCCAGTACTTC
CASSWDSQETQYF
>TRBD2|NA|TRBJ2-5|TRBV4-3
TGCGCCAGCAGCCAAGAGGCTAGCGGGGGCCAGCGAGAGACCCAGTACTTC
CASSQEASGGQRETQYF
>NA|NA|TRBJ1-2|TRBV4-3
TGCGCCAGCAGCCTCCAAATACCTGGGCCTCTCTATGGCTACACCTTC
CASSLQIPGPLYGYTF
>TRBD1|few|TRBJ2-7|TRBV24-1
TGTGCCACCAGCCCGACAGGGGGCCACGTCTACGAGCAGTACTTC
CATSPTGGHVYEQYF
>NA|NA|TRBJ1-2|TRBV4-3
TGCGCCAGCAGCCCCGACCAGCGAAGTGGGAACCTATATGGCTACACCTTC
CASSPDQRSGNLYGYTF
>TRBD1|NA|TRBJ1-1|TRBV12-3/TRBV12-4
TGTGCCAGCAGCCCGACAGGGGTGGGCACTGAAGCTTTCTTT
CASSPTGVGTEAFF
>TRBD2|NA|TRBJ2-3|TRBV29-1
TGCAGCGACGTACTAGCGGGAAGAGATACGCAGTATTTT
CSDVLAGRDTQYF
>NA|NA|TRBJ1-2|TRBV7-2
TGTGCCAGCAGCTTAGGGAGGACGGACTATGGCTACACCTTC
CASSLGRTDYGYTF
>TRBD2|NA|TRBJ2-1|TRBV29-1
TGCAGCGTTGAAGATGGTGTGACTAGCGGCTACAATGAGCAGTTCTTC
CSVEDGVTSGYNEQFF
>NA|few|TRBJ2-2|TRBV21-1
TGTGCCAGCAACCCATCGCGAATGGACAGGGACCAAAACACCGGGGAGCTGTTTTTT
CASNPSRMDRDQNTGELFF
>NA|NA|TRBJ2-7|TRBV15
TGTGCCACCAGCAGAGATTGGTCCTACGAGCAGTACTTC
CATSRDWSYEQYF
>TRBD1|few|TRBJ2-5|TRBV7-3
TGTGCCAGCAGCCAAACAGGGGAAGGGACCCAGTACTTC
CASSQTGEGTQYF
>TRBD1|few|TRBJ1-4|TRBV7-2
TGTGCCAGCAGCCATACAGGGGCTCAGGAAAAACTGGTTTTT
CASSHTGAQEKLVF
>NA|NA|TRBJ1-3|TRBV30
TGTGCCTGGAGTGGATCGAGAAACACCGTATATTTT
CAWSGSRNTVYF
>TRBD1|NA|TRBJ1-5|TRBV6-5
TGTGCCAGCAGTCCCGGGGACAGGGGGAATCAGCCCCAGCATTTT
CASSPGDRGNQPQHF
>TRBD1|NA|TRBJ1-3|TRBV27
TGTGCCAGCAGTCAGGGACAGGGGGCTGGAAACACCATATATTTT
CASSQGQGAGNTIYF
>NA|NA|TRBJ2-3|TRBV29-1
TGCAGCGTTGAAGGGGCGATGGGGTGGGACACAGATACGCAGTATTTT
CSVEGAMGWDTDTQYF
>NA|few|TRBJ2-3|TRBV12-3/TRBV12-4
TGTGCCAGCAGATTCATTCTGGCGGGGTGGTTGTATTTT
CASRFILAGWLYF
>NA|NA|TRBJ2-3|TRBV12-3/TRBV12-4
TGTGCCAGCATCACCACAGGGGGGGATACGCAGTACTTT
CASITTGGDTQYF
>NA|NA|TRBJ2-5|TRBV24-1
TGTGCCACCAGTGATTCATCGGAGGGGGAGACCCAGTACTTC
CATSDSSEGETQYF
>NA|few|TRBJ2-1|TRBV4-3
TGCGCCAGCAGCCCGGAGGGCCCGGGGAATGAGCAGTTCTTC
CASSPEGPGNEQFF
>NA|NA|TRBJ2-1|TRBV6-4
TGTGCCAGCAGTTCATATAACAATGAGCAGTTCTTC
CASSSYNNEQFF
>TRBD2|once|TRBJ2-3|TRBV20-1
TGCAGTGCTTTCGGACTAGCGGGAGATGACACAGATACGCAGTATTTT
CSAFGLAGDDTDTQYF
>TRBD2|few|TRBJ2-1|TRBV13
TGTGCCAGCAGCTTCCCGGGGGGTACTACAGTATACAATGAGCAGTTCTTC
CASSFPGGTTVYNEQFF
>NA|many|TRBJ2-1|TRBV29-1
TGCAGCGTTGCTGGACCAAACAATGAGCAGTTCTTC
CSVAGPNNEQFF
>NA|NA|TRBJ2-5|TRBV20-1
TGCAGTGCTAGCGGTGGGAAAGAGACCCAGTACTTC
CSASGGKETQYF
>NA|few|TRBJ1-2|TRBV5-1
TGCGCCAGCAGCTTGGCCGACGGGGGGCCACGGGGCTACACCTTC
CASSLADGGPRGYTF
>TRBD1|NA|TRBJ1-1|TRBV7-9
TGTGCCAGCAGCCTGGGACAGGTCAACATGAACACTGAAGCTTTCTTT
CASSLGQVNMNTEAFF
>TRBD2|NA|TRBJ2-4|TRBV5-1
TGCGCCAGCAGCTTGGGACTAGCGGGTGACAAAAACATTCAGTACTTC
CASSLGLAGDKNIQYF
>TRBD2|NA|TRBJ2-1|TRBV20-1
TGCAGCTCTACCCCGGGCGGGAGTGCCAACAATGAGCAGTTCTTC
CSSTPGGSANNEQFF
>NA|NA|TRBJ2-3|TRBV12-3/TRBV12-4
TGTGCCAGCAGTCCTATAGGGAGCGCGATAACAGATACGCAGTATTTT
CASSPIGSAITDTQYF
>NA|few|TRBJ2-7|TRBV3-1
TGTGCCAGCAGGGACGACTACGAGCAGTACTTC
CASRDDYEQYF